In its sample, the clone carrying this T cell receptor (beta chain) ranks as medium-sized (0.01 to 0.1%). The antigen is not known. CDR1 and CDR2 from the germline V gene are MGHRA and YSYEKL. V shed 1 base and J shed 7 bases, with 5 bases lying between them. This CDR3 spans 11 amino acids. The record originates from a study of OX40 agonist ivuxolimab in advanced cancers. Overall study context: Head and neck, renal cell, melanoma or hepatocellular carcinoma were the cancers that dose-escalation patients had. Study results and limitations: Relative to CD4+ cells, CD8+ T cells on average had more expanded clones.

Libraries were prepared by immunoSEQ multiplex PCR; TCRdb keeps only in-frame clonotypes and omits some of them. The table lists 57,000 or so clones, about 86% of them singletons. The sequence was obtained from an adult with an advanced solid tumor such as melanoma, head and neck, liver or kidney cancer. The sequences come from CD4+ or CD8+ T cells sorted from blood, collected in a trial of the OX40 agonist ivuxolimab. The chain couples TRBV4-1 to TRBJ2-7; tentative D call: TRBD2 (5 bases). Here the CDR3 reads CASSQGEEQYF. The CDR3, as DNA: TGCGCCAGCAGCCAAGGGGAGGAGCAGTACTTC.